The rows below give T cell receptor beta chains drawn from one sample of a study of blood T cells in healthy people across ages. TCRdb re-derived calls from the 5' RACE reads in MiXCR, one entry per CDR3 protein. The data contain about 1.8 million distinct CDR3 sequences, 49% of them singletons. The sequencing sample was made of blood. These receptors were collected from a woman between 40 and 55 years old in good health. Both conserved end residues are part of each CDR3. The order of the fields is D gene, J gene, clone size, V gene, CDR3 protein, CDR3 DNA. D genes are given only for firm matches. Clone size, where shown, is once, few, many, or a class for clones that have expanded.

d_call: .
j_call: TRBJ2-6
clone_size: .
v_call: TRBV20-1
cdr3_aa: CSASNPSGANVLTF
cdr3_nt: TGCAGTGCTAGTAACCCCTCTGGGGCCAACGTCCTGACTTTC

d_call: TRBD1
j_call: TRBJ2-7
clone_size: few
v_call: TRBV10-3
cdr3_aa: CAIRRGQGHEQYF
cdr3_nt: TGTGCCATCAGGAGGGGACAGGGCCACGAGCAGTACTTC

d_call: .
j_call: TRBJ2-1
clone_size: .
v_call: TRBV7-2
cdr3_aa: CASSLLLYNEQFF
cdr3_nt: TGTGCCAGCAGCTTACTCCTCTACAATGAGCAGTTCTTC

d_call: .
j_call: TRBJ1-1
clone_size: .
v_call: TRBV20-1
cdr3_aa: CSARGNRVRVNTEAFF
cdr3_nt: TGCAGTGCTAGAGGGAACAGGGTACGCGTGAACACTGAAGCTTTCTTT

d_call: TRBD2
j_call: TRBJ2-3
clone_size: once
v_call: TRBV20-1
cdr3_aa: CGASPPMTSGGAYTQYF
cdr3_nt: TGCGGTGCCTCCCCCCCAATGACTAGCGGGGGGGCATATACGCAGTATTTT

d_call: .
j_call: TRBJ2-1
clone_size: .
v_call: TRBV6-1
cdr3_aa: CASKPASLVHEQFF
cdr3_nt: TGTGCCAGCAAACCTGCTAGCTTGGTACATGAGCAGTTCTTC

d_call: .
j_call: TRBJ2-7
clone_size: .
v_call: TRBV6-6
cdr3_aa: CTSSYSWGNSYEQYF
cdr3_nt: TGTACCAGCAGTTACTCATGGGGAAACTCCTACGAGCAGTACTTC

d_call: .
j_call: TRBJ1-2
clone_size: .
v_call: TRBV21-1
cdr3_aa: CASSKDLSNYGYTF
cdr3_nt: TGTGCCAGCAGCAAAGACCTATCTAACTATGGCTACACCTTC

d_call: TRBD1
j_call: TRBJ2-5
clone_size: .
v_call: TRBV7-2
cdr3_aa: CASSLYARGLGQETQYF
cdr3_nt: TGTGCCAGCAGCCTATACGCCAGGGGGCTCGGGCAAGAGACCCAGTACTTC

d_call: .
j_call: TRBJ2-7
clone_size: .
v_call: TRBV7-2
cdr3_aa: CASSLSRGSNEQYF
cdr3_nt: TGTGCCAGCAGCTTAAGTCGGGGGTCCAATGAGCAGTACTTC

d_call: .
j_call: TRBJ1-4
clone_size: few
v_call: TRBV15
cdr3_aa: CATSRGGTLNEKLFF
cdr3_nt: TGTGCCACCAGCAGAGGGGGGACCCTTAATGAAAAACTGTTTTTT

d_call: .
j_call: TRBJ2-4
clone_size: few
v_call: TRBV24-1
cdr3_aa: CATSDSSHMGDIQYF
cdr3_nt: TGTGCCACCAGTGATTCCTCCCATATGGGGGACATTCAGTACTTC

d_call: TRBD2
j_call: TRBJ2-1
clone_size: .
v_call: TRBV7-2
cdr3_aa: CASSGGGTRRNEQFF
cdr3_nt: TGTGCCAGCAGCGGGGGGGGGACTCGGAGGAATGAGCAGTTCTTC

d_call: .
j_call: TRBJ1-2
clone_size: few
v_call: TRBV20-1
cdr3_aa: CSASPTGPNYGYTF
cdr3_nt: TGCAGTGCTTCCCCGACAGGCCCTAACTATGGCTACACCTTC

d_call: TRBD2
j_call: TRBJ2-3
clone_size: .
v_call: TRBV4-1
cdr3_aa: CASSGLATEYTDTQYF
cdr3_nt: TGCGCCAGCAGTGGACTAGCCACGGAGTACACAGATACGCAGTATTTT

d_call: TRBD1
j_call: TRBJ2-3
clone_size: .
v_call: TRBV28
cdr3_aa: CASSQRTGGKDTQYF
cdr3_nt: TGTGCCAGCAGCCAGAGGACAGGGGGCAAAGATACGCAGTATTTT

d_call: TRBD1
j_call: TRBJ1-1
clone_size: .
v_call: TRBV20-1
cdr3_aa: CSASRGQGFTEAFF
cdr3_nt: TGCAGTGCTAGTCGGGGACAGGGTTTCACTGAAGCTTTCTTT

d_call: .
j_call: TRBJ2-7
clone_size: .
v_call: TRBV6-2/TRBV6-3
cdr3_aa: CAATDPTYEQYF
cdr3_nt: TGTGCCGCGACAGACCCGACCTACGAGCAGTACTTC

d_call: TRBD1
j_call: TRBJ2-1
clone_size: .
v_call: TRBV5-1
cdr3_aa: CASSLAGTGPYNEQFF
cdr3_nt: TGCGCCAGCAGCTTGGCCGGGACAGGGCCCTACAATGAGCAGTTCTTC

d_call: TRBD1
j_call: TRBJ2-1
clone_size: .
v_call: TRBV6-5
cdr3_aa: CASSYLGTGNYNEQFF
cdr3_nt: TGTGCCAGCAGTTACTTGGGGACAGGGAATTATAATGAGCAGTTCTTC

d_call: .
j_call: TRBJ2-3
clone_size: .
v_call: TRBV7-2
cdr3_aa: CASSLGTQDTQYF
cdr3_nt: TGTGCCAGCAGCTTAGGGACTCAAGATACGCAGTATTTT

d_call: .
j_call: TRBJ2-6
clone_size: few
v_call: TRBV5-6
cdr3_aa: CASSLRVGANVLTF
cdr3_nt: TGTGCCAGCAGCTTAAGGGTTGGGGCCAACGTCCTGACTTTC

d_call: .
j_call: TRBJ2-7
clone_size: few
v_call: TRBV6-6
cdr3_aa: CASSYSPGTGAYEQYF
cdr3_nt: TGTGCCAGCAGTTACTCGCCCGGGACGGGTGCCTACGAGCAGTACTTC

d_call: TRBD2
j_call: TRBJ2-5
clone_size: .
v_call: TRBV6-2/TRBV6-3
cdr3_aa: CASSQAQWRGGFQETQYF
cdr3_nt: TGTGCCAGCTCTCAAGCTCAGTGGCGGGGGGGCTTCCAAGAGACCCAGTACTTC

d_call: .
j_call: TRBJ2-1
clone_size: few
v_call: TRBV2
cdr3_aa: CAQGNEQFF
cdr3_nt: TGTGCCCAGGGCAATGAGCAGTTCTTC

d_call: TRBD1
j_call: TRBJ2-1
clone_size: .
v_call: TRBV5-6
cdr3_aa: CASSFGSGQVLYNEQFF
cdr3_nt: TGTGCCAGCAGCTTTGGCTCGGGACAGGTACTCTACAATGAGCAGTTCTTC

d_call: TRBD2
j_call: TRBJ2-7
clone_size: .
v_call: TRBV5-1
cdr3_aa: CASRAGLAGDSYEQYF
cdr3_nt: TGCGCCAGCAGGGCAGGACTAGCGGGGGACTCCTACGAGCAGTACTTC

d_call: .
j_call: TRBJ2-5
clone_size: few
v_call: TRBV5-1
cdr3_aa: CASSPDRLPGETQYF
cdr3_nt: TGCGCCAGCAGCCCGGACAGATTGCCGGGAGAGACCCAGTACTTC

d_call: TRBD2
j_call: TRBJ2-1
clone_size: .
v_call: TRBV7-8
cdr3_aa: CASSPPPGTRGSNEQFF
cdr3_nt: TGTGCCAGCAGCCCCCCGCCCGGGACTAGGGGGTCGAATGAGCAGTTCTTC

d_call: TRBD2
j_call: TRBJ2-3
clone_size: few
v_call: TRBV10-2
cdr3_aa: CASSNPGLAKDTQYF
cdr3_nt: TGCGCCAGCAGTAATCCGGGACTAGCGAAAGATACGCAGTATTTT

d_call: .
j_call: TRBJ2-7
clone_size: .
v_call: TRBV29-1
cdr3_aa: CSVEGWATSTYEQYF
cdr3_nt: TGCAGCGTTGAAGGATGGGCTACATCGACCTACGAGCAGTACTTC

d_call: .
j_call: TRBJ2-3
clone_size: .
v_call: TRBV28
cdr3_aa: CASSFLGTRTDTQYF
cdr3_nt: TGTGCCAGCAGTTTTTTGGGGACACGCACAGATACGCAGTATTTT

d_call: .
j_call: TRBJ2-3
clone_size: few
v_call: TRBV7-8
cdr3_aa: CASSFDVHTDTQYF
cdr3_nt: TGTGCCAGCAGCTTTGACGTCCACACAGATACGCAGTATTTT

d_call: TRBD2
j_call: TRBJ2-3
clone_size: .
v_call: TRBV6-2/TRBV6-3
cdr3_aa: CASSSLTHQRGGLDTQYF
cdr3_nt: TGTGCCAGCAGTTCACTGACCCATCAGCGGGGGGGCTTGGATACGCAGTATTTT

d_call: .
j_call: TRBJ2-7
clone_size: few
v_call: TRBV20-1
cdr3_aa: CSAESGYYEQYF
cdr3_nt: TGCAGTGCCGAATCTGGGTACTACGAGCAGTACTTC

d_call: .
j_call: TRBJ1-2
clone_size: many
v_call: TRBV12-3/TRBV12-4
cdr3_aa: CASSPGAGYTF
cdr3_nt: TGTGCCAGCAGTCCCGGGGCTGGCTACACCTTC

d_call: TRBD1
j_call: TRBJ1-4
clone_size: few
v_call: TRBV20-1
cdr3_aa: CSATGEYNEKLFF
cdr3_nt: TGCAGTGCGACAGGGGAATATAATGAAAAACTGTTTTTT

d_call: TRBD2
j_call: TRBJ2-1
clone_size: many
v_call: TRBV12-3/TRBV12-4
cdr3_aa: CASRKGASGGAAYNEQFF
cdr3_nt: TGTGCCAGCAGGAAGGGGGCTAGCGGGGGGGCTGCCTACAATGAGCAGTTCTTC

d_call: .
j_call: TRBJ2-5
clone_size: few
v_call: TRBV20-1
cdr3_aa: CSARTQFKETQYF
cdr3_nt: TGCAGTGCTAGAACCCAGTTCAAGGAGACCCAGTACTTC

d_call: TRBD1
j_call: TRBJ1-2
clone_size: few
v_call: TRBV20-1
cdr3_aa: CSAREGTGSPGGYTF
cdr3_nt: TGCAGTGCTAGAGAGGGGACAGGCTCCCCAGGAGGCTACACCTTC

d_call: TRBD1
j_call: TRBJ1-2
clone_size: many
v_call: TRBV13
cdr3_aa: CATTKTGDAYGYTF
cdr3_nt: TGTGCCACCACAAAGACAGGGGATGCCTATGGCTACACCTTC

d_call: TRBD2
j_call: TRBJ2-1
clone_size: .
v_call: TRBV7-9
cdr3_aa: CASSLPGLPINEQFF
cdr3_nt: TGTGCCAGCAGCTTACCGGGACTACCGATCAATGAGCAGTTCTTC

d_call: TRBD1
j_call: TRBJ2-3
clone_size: .
v_call: TRBV5-1
cdr3_aa: CASSSGQGVGTDTQYF
cdr3_nt: TGCGCCAGCAGTTCCGGACAGGGTGTTGGCACAGATACGCAGTATTTT

d_call: TRBD1
j_call: TRBJ2-1
clone_size: few
v_call: TRBV7-2
cdr3_aa: CASRPRDRGLNEQFF
cdr3_nt: TGTGCCAGCAGGCCGAGGGACAGGGGGCTCAATGAGCAGTTCTTC

d_call: .
j_call: TRBJ2-7
clone_size: .
v_call: TRBV5-1
cdr3_aa: CASSLESGRPYEQYF
cdr3_nt: TGCGCCAGCAGCTTGGAGTCAGGGAGGCCCTACGAGCAGTACTTC

d_call: .
j_call: TRBJ2-3
clone_size: few
v_call: TRBV20-1
cdr3_aa: CSASGGKYTDTQYF
cdr3_nt: TGCAGTGCTAGTGGAGGCAAATACACAGATACGCAGTATTTT

d_call: .
j_call: TRBJ2-3
clone_size: .
v_call: TRBV20-1
cdr3_aa: CSAREGGGSADTQYF
cdr3_nt: TGCAGTGCTAGAGAAGGAGGGGGGTCGGCAGATACGCAGTATTTT

d_call: .
j_call: TRBJ2-7
clone_size: .
v_call: TRBV7-2
cdr3_aa: CASSPGGGQGGFEQYF
cdr3_nt: TGTGCCAGCAGTCCCGGGGGGGGACAGGGTGGATTCGAGCAGTACTTC

d_call: TRBD2
j_call: TRBJ2-3
clone_size: .
v_call: TRBV7-2
cdr3_aa: CASATSGGSGNTQYF
cdr3_nt: TGTGCCAGCGCGACTAGCGGGGGGTCCGGTAATACGCAGTATTTT